This TCR beta chain was documented in a study of T-cell memory formation after mild COVID-19 (dated by TCRdb to about 2021). For the wider study: TCR sequence clusters from the two donors were found to be largely donor specific. Two young, previously healthy adult volunteers made up the cohort, one male and one female. T-cell clones expanding and contracting after mild COVID-19 in a couple of donors were tracked by longitudinal TCRalpha and TCRbeta repertoire sequencing. Study-wide findings and limitations: Some responding clones were detected in pre-infection memory, which suggested that pre-existing cross-reactive memory T cells had joined the SARS-CoV-2 response. Contracting CD4+ clones were located mainly in the CM and EM memory subsets, whereas CD8+ clones were found to be enriched in EMRA. Clones that contracted from day 15 to 85 showed balanced CD4/CD8 phenotypes, whereas a second wave of clones that expanded from day 15 to 37 leaned towards CD4+. The study covered only a couple of mild cases, and larger cohorts including severe cases with pre-infection samples were considered necessary. SARS-CoV-2 specificity of the second-wave clones peaking on day 37 was not confirmed.

CDR1 and CDR2, per the germline V gene (reference sequence), are LNHDA and SQIVND. The CDR3 has 13 amino acids, counting the end cysteine and phenylalanine. Just CDR3 DNA is preserved here, 39 bases in frame from base 1. V was cut back by 2 bases and J by 1 base, leaving a gap of 5 bases between them. Reads for this sample came from an Illumina NovaSeq 6000. TCRalpha and TCRbeta cDNA libraries were built by 5'RACE with constant-segment primers, adding sample barcodes and unique molecular identifiers. RNA was extracted from every sample with Trizol reagent. The libraries were amplified in two PCR steps, and the second step added a second sample barcode and Illumina TruSeq adapters. Sequencing of the libraries was done on an Illumina NovaSeq, producing 2 x 150 bp paired-end reads. Processing in the source paper ran as follows. With migec v1.2.7, reads were demultiplexed and then collapsed into UMI-guided consensus sequences. Using mixcr v2.1.11, UMI consensuses were aligned to TRA and TRB V and J templates and then assembled into clonotypes. Clonotypes were classified as expanded or contracted when called significant by both edgeR and NoisET, with noise models trained on biological replicates. For edgeR calls, a false discovery rate-adjusted p below 0.01 and a log2 fold-change threshold of 1 were applied. As an exploratory analysis of dynamics, PCA with hierarchical clustering was applied to max-normalized trajectories of the 1000 most abundant clonotypes. Separately sequenced CD4+ and CD8+ repertoires were used to assign the CD4 or CD8 phenotype of responding clones. TCRdb reworked the public reads: Q25 trimming with fastp, MiXCR clone assembly, productive beta chains retained. Duplicate CDR3 protein sequences are folded into a single record with the most common DNA and genes. These V and J calls rely on TCRdb rather than the paper's analysis. The sample has fewer than 250,000 distinct CDR3 sequences on record, about 10% of them singletons. The top ten clonotypes cover approximately 3% of the sample.

The table lists this clonotype with a few counts. The clone's antigen remains unknown. No quality values exist for individual bases; no much larger clone is one base distant. PBMCs were isolated by Ficoll-Paque density gradient centrifugation. The chain is encoded by TRBV19 joined to TRBJ1-1, with the D gene not confidently named. This sequence was found in a man between 18 and 29 years old who had mild COVID-19 (a few samples of this study predate the infection). The sample titles of this study are shuffled in the database, so cell type and time point are left out; the donor was told from shared clones. Sequencing used PBMCs or a T cell subset sorted from them (not recorded which). The CDR3 region has the sequence CASSIMENTEAFF. The DNA sequence reads TGTGCCAGTAGTATAATGGAGAACACTGAAGCTTTCTTT.